The 30 T cell receptor beta chains reported below all come from one sample, sequenced in a study of T cell repertoires in cytomegalovirus infection (dated by TCRdb to between 2018 and 2021). Instrument used: Illumina HiSeq 1500. TCRdb cleaned the public reads at Q25 with fastp, built clones with MiXCR and kept in-frame beta chains. Every distinct CDR3 protein forms one entry, paired with its most common genes and DNA. In this sample the table shows over 150,000 distinct CDR3 sequences, around 15% of which occur a single time. Of the sample, about a quarter falls within the top ten clones. The sequenced sample was PBMCs. The receptors originated from a human donor in good health (CMV status not recorded). Some clones in this sample may be carry-over from other donors' samples.

This clonotype was detected only a few times. This chain links TRBV9 with TRBJ1-1, with unresolved D. Germline values: CDR1 SGDLS, CDR2 YYNGEE. Trimming removed 0 bases at V and 8 bases at J, with 5 bases between. The CDR3 runs 11 residues. CDR3 DNA sequence: TGTGCCAGCAGCGTAGGAGGGGAAGCTTTCTTT. Its protein is CASSVGGEAFF. The full variable domain, completed using reference TRBV9 and TRBJ1-1, is DSGVTQTPKHLITATGQRVTLRCSPRSGDLSVYWYQQSLDQGLQFLIQYYNGEERAKGNILERFSAQQFPDLHSELNLSSLELGDSALYFCASSVGGEAFFGQGTRLTVV.

At least ten counts were recorded for this clonotype. The J gene is TRBJ2-3, the V gene TRBV7-2, with 12 bases fitting TRBD2. J gave up 4 bases and V 5 bases, and 7 bases lay outside the gene matches. CDR1 is SGHTA and CDR2 is FQGNSA in the germline V gene. The CDR3 length is 16 residues. DNA for the CDR3: TGTGCCAGCAGCCTTCGACTAGCGGGAGAGGCAGATACGCAGTATTTT. The encoded protein is CASSLRLAGEADTQYF.

V gene TRBV20-1 combines with J gene TRBJ1-2; 7 bases are shared with TRBD1. CDR3 size: 17 residues. The J segment lost 2 bases and the V segment lost 5 bases, leaving 17 bases of the junction unmatched. CDR1 is DFQATT, CDR2 SNEGSKA, per germline (reference sequence). This CDR3 reads CSAARPDRPPANYGYTF. The DNA for the CDR3 is TGCAGTGCTGCCCGACCGGACAGGCCCCCAGCGAACTATGGCTACACCTTC.

V gene TRBV3-1 combines with J gene TRBJ2-7, with unresolved D. V was trimmed by 10 bases and J by 4 bases, leaving 17 bases between them. Per germline, CDR1 LGHDT and CDR2 YNNKEL (reference sequence). The CDR3 spans 13 residues. CDR3 in DNA: TGTGCCACGAGCCCCAGAAATTTTTACGAGCAGTACTTC. It specifies CATSPRNFYEQYF.

The sample holds a few counts of this clonotype. This chain uses TRBV4-1 with TRBJ1-1; 7 nucleotides align to TRBD1. The CDR3 sequence is 16 residues long. CDR1 MGHRA and CDR2 YSYEKL come from the germline V gene. With V trimmed by 0 bases and J by 0 bases, 4 bases remained unmatched. Here the CDR3 reads CASSQEEQGLNTEAFF. In DNA, the CDR3 is TGCGCCAGCAGCCAAGAAGAACAGGGGTTGAACACTGAAGCTTTCTTT.

This clonotype appeared many times. The CDR3 region has the DNA TGTGCCAGCAGCTCTAGGACTAGCGGGATGCAAGAGACCCAGTACTTC. Protein: CASSSRTSGMQETQYF. J is TRBJ2-5 and V is TRBV7-8, with TRBD2 identical over 12 bases. Germline V gene data show CDR1 as SGHVS and CDR2 as FQNEAQ. V lost 4 bases and J lost 2; bases outside the gene matches: 5. This CDR3 comprises 16 residues. Full variable domain (missing parts from reference TRBV7-8 and TRBJ2-5): GAGVSQSPRYKVAKRGQDVALRCDPISGHVSLFWYQQALGQGPEFLTYFQNEAQLDKSGLPSDRFFAERPEGSVSTLKIQRTQQEDSAVYLCASSSRTSGMQETQYFGPGTRLLVL.

V is TRBV19 and J is TRBJ2-7; D gene unclear. The ends were cut back, 3 bases at V and 2 bases at J, with 11 bases in the middle. CDR1 and CDR2 (germline): LNHDA, SQIVND (reference sequence). This CDR3 spans 14 amino acids. CDR3 in DNA: TGTGCCAGTAGTATCGGTTGGCAACCCTACGAGCAGTACTTC. Protein product: CASSIGWQPYEQYF.

This clonotype was recorded many times. The chain recombines TRBV7-8 with TRBJ1-6, with no clear D. Germline V gives CDR1 SGHVS, CDR2 FQNEAQ. The CDR3 is made up of 14 amino acids. V was trimmed by 5 bases and J by 9 bases, leaving 14 bases between them. In DNA, the CDR3 is TGTGCCAGCAGCGTGGACCAAGGTTCTTCACCCCTCCACTTT. It yields the protein CASSVDQGSSPLHF.

This rearrangement joins TRBV5-8 to TRBJ1-2, with a weak D call TRBD1 (6 bases). CDR3 size: 16 residues. V lost 3 bases and J 4 bases, leaving 19 bases between the germline ends. Germline assignment: CDR1 SGHTS and CDR2 YDEGEE. Here the CDR3 reads CASSYMTQMGAYGYTF. The CDR3 DNA follows: TGTGCCAGCAGCTATATGACTCAGATGGGGGCCTATGGCTACACCTTC.

The V gene is TRBV10-3, the J gene TRBJ2-4; the match to TRBD2 covers 8 bases. From germline, CDR1 is ENHRY and CDR2 SYGVKD. The CDR3 is made up of 17 amino acids. V shed 2 bases, J shed 8 bases, and the junction held 14 bases outside the gene matches. The CDR3 is CAISETWAAGLVYIQYF. As DNA, the CDR3 is TGTGCCATCAGTGAGACCTGGGCCGCGGGACTAGTATACATTCAGTACTTC.

This chain joins TRBV12-3 or TRBV12-4 and TRBJ2-4, with D hard to call. V dropped 7 bases and J dropped 8 bases, with 12 bases sitting between them. There are 12 residues in the CDR3. DNA of the CDR3: TGTGCCAGCACCCCGTCCGGAGACATTCAGTACTTC. Its protein product is CASTPSGDIQYF.

The genes are TRBV6-6 and TRBJ2-1; D may be TRBD1 or TRBD2 (6 bases each). CDR3 length: 15 residues. Germline values: CDR1 MNHNY, CDR2 SVGAGI (reference sequence). V lost 2 bases and J lost 4, with 12 bases in between. CDR3 DNA sequence: TGTGCCAGCAGTTACGAGGGGGGCCGGTACAATGAGCAGTTCTTC. This encodes CASSYEGGRYNEQFF.

The V call is TRBV4-1, the J call TRBJ1-1, with TRBD1 as a possible D gene (5 bases). This CDR3 is 14 amino acids long. The V gene lost 6 bases and the J gene lost 11 bases, with 22 bases spanning the gap. CDR1 is MGHRA and CDR2 is YSYEKL in the germline V gene. The CDR3 sequence: CASRPDKGYLLAFF. CDR3 DNA: TGCGCCAGCAGACCGGACAAAGGCTATCTCTTGGCTTTCTTT.

In its sample, this clonotype was seen many times. This CDR3 is CASKEGAGQPQHF. The CDR3 DNA reads as TGTGCCAGCAAAGAGGGGGCAGGTCAGCCCCAGCATTTT. The chain recombines TRBV7-2 with TRBJ1-5, with 7 bases matching TRBD1. V shed 7 bases, J shed 6 bases, and the junction held 6 bases outside the gene matches. The CDR3 is 13 amino acids. The germline V gene encodes CDR1 SGHTA and CDR2 FQGNSA.

This clonotype was recorded many times. CDR3 residues: CASSENSGRGEQYF. The CDR3 DNA is TGTGCCAGCAGCGAGAATAGCGGGAGGGGCGAGCAGTACTTC. The genes are TRBV7-3 and TRBJ2-7, with TRBD2 identical over 11 bases. The CDR3 has 14 amino acids. The germline gives CDR1 SGHTA, CDR2 FQGTGA. Germline trimming cut 5 bases from V and 6 bases from J; bases unmatched to any gene: 6.

This clonotype was found a few times. V and J are TRBV7-8 and TRBJ2-1, with a tentative D call TRBD1 (6 bases). The CDR3 sequence is 13 residues long. Trimming cost V 4 bases and J 7 bases, with 11 bases left between them. From germline, CDR1 is SGHVS and CDR2 FQNEAQ. CDR3 nucleotide sequence: TGTGCCAGCAGCTATCTAGGACAGAATGAGCAGTTCTTC. Translation gives CASSYLGQNEQFF. Filled out from reference TRBV7-8 and TRBJ2-1, the complete variable domain reads GAGVSQSPRYKVAKRGQDVALRCDPISGHVSLFWYQQALGQGPEFLTYFQNEAQLDKSGLPSDRFFAERPEGSVSTLKIQRTQQEDSAVYLCASSYLGQNEQFFGPGTRLTVL.

This clonotype was seen repeatedly, ten times or more. The chain joins TRBV27 to TRBJ2-1, with 14 bases lining up with TRBD2. CDR1 is MNHEY and CDR2 is SMNVEV in the germline V gene (reference sequence). The CDR3 has 17 amino acids. Unmatched junction bases numbered 8, after V lost 5 bases and J lost 5 bases. The CDR3 DNA reads TGTGCCAGCAGTCCGACTAGCGGGAGGGCCTTCAACAATGAGCAGTTCTTC. Translated, it gives CASSPTSGRAFNNEQFF.

This clonotype was counted many times. The chain is built from TRBV27 and TRBJ2-6, with TRBD1 matching over 7 bases. The V segment lost 5 bases and the J segment 1 base; nucleotides outside the gene matches: 14. The length of the CDR3 is 19 residues. In germline, CDR1 is MNHEY, CDR2 SMNVEV (reference sequence). The DNA of the CDR3 is TGTGCCAGCAGTCCCTTTACGACAGGGTTAGGTTCTGGGGCCAACGTCCTGACTTTC. Amino acids: CASSPFTTGLGSGANVLTF.

Worth noting for this clonotype: An end of the junction does not agree with germline; a read error may underlie this. The chain uses TRBV7-2 and TRBJ2-1, with unresolved D. The CDR3 has 12 amino acids. Germline V gives CDR1 SGHTA, CDR2 FQGNSA. The CDR3 spells CASSLYRDEQCF. The CDR3 bases are TGTGCCAGCAGCTTATATAGGGATGAGCAGTGCTTC.

This clonotype was counted only a few times. This chain uses TRBV6-1 with TRBJ2-1; TRBD2 matches 12 bases. V lost 2 bases, J lost 4 bases, and 0 bases stayed unmatched. This CDR3 region has 15 residues. From germline, CDR1 is MNHNS and CDR2 SASEGT. The CDR3 bases are TGTGCCAGCAGTGAAACTAGCGGGAGGTACAATGAGCAGTTCTTC. Amino acid sequence: CASSETSGRYNEQFF.

This clonotype was seen at least ten times. The chain uses TRBV7-9 and TRBJ1-2; D not resolved. This CDR3 region has 14 residues. V lost 1 base and J 3 bases, leaving 9 bases between the germline ends. CDR1 and CDR2 (germline): SEHNR, FQNEAQ (reference sequence). CDR3: CASSLEPNDYGYTF. CDR3 sequence (DNA): TGTGCCAGCAGCTTAGAACCTAACGACTATGGCTACACCTTC.

This clonotype has a count of ten or more. J is TRBJ1-5 and V is TRBV7-2; D is undetermined. The V end lost 1 base, the J end lost 5 bases, and 12 bases lay between the germline ends. Germline CDR1 is SGHTA and CDR2 is FQGNSA. The CDR3 totals 15 residues. The CDR3 reads CASSLGGRGDQPQHF. CDR3 in DNA: TGTGCCAGCAGCTTAGGAGGGCGCGGAGATCAGCCCCAGCATTTT.

Only one count was recorded for this clonotype. This chain uses TRBV20-1 with TRBJ1-2; TRBD1 might be the D (6 bases). Germline CDR1 DFQATT, CDR2 SNEGSKA (reference sequence). V was pared by 2 bases and J by 7 bases, with 20 bases between. The CDR3 consists of 15 residues. CDR3 in DNA: TGCAGTGCTAGAACGGACAGCTCATTTAGTGGTGGCTACACCTTC. Translated, it gives CSARTDSSFSGGYTF.

This clonotype was picked up a small number of times. This chain uses TRBV10-3 with TRBJ2-2; D ambiguous. Between the trimmed V and J ends, which lost 8 bases and 2 bases, there was a span of 6 bases. Per the germline V gene, CDR1 is ENHRY and CDR2 is SYGVKD. This CDR3 comprises 12 residues. The DNA of the CDR3 is TGTGCCATCGGGCTAAACACCGGGGAGCTGTTTTTT. Protein sequence: CAIGLNTGELFF.

The rearrangement links TRBV6-2 or TRBV6-3 to TRBJ1-2, with D possibly TRBD1 on 5 matching bases. V was shortened by 8 bases and J by 7 bases, with 14 bases between the two germline ends. Per germline, CDR1 MNHEY and CDR2 SVGEGT. The CDR3 consists of 12 residues. CDR3 in amino acids: CASGPGQGGYTF. The CDR3 bases are TGTGCCAGCGGTCCAGGGCAAGGTGGCTACACCTTC.

In its sample, this clonotype was seen many times. The rearrangement joins TRBV28 to TRBJ2-7; TRBD1 matches 8 bases. Germline V gene lookup returns CDR1 MDHEN and CDR2 SYDVKM. J lost 2 bases, V lost 6 bases, and 15 bases had no gene match. The CDR3 is 17 amino acids. The CDR3 loop is CASRGRGWRTGTYEQYF. In nucleotides, the CDR3 is TGTGCCAGCAGGGGCCGTGGATGGAGGACAGGGACCTACGAGCAGTACTTC.

The rearrangement uses TRBV28 and TRBJ2-7; TRBD2 aligns across 16 bases. This CDR3 has 18 residues. Per germline, CDR1 MDHEN and CDR2 SYDVKM. Trimming at V came to 6 bases and at J to 5 bases, leaving 13 bases not matched to a gene. The CDR3 nucleotides read TGTGCCAGCAGAAAACCGGGACTAGCGGGAGGGGAGAGGCACGAGCAGTACTTC. The encoded protein is CASRKPGLAGGERHEQYF.

This clonotype was picked up many times. The V and J genes are TRBV7-2 and TRBJ2-3; TRBD2 matches at 7 bases. The CDR3 consists of 15 residues. The V segment lost 5 bases and the J segment 6 bases; nucleotides outside the gene matches: 11. Germline loops: CDR1 SGHTA, CDR2 FQGNSA. The CDR3 coding sequence is TGTGCCAGCAGCCCCCGGACTAGGTCCCCGGATACGCAGTATTTT. It encodes CASSPRTRSPDTQYF.

The chain carries TRBV5-4 and TRBJ2-3, with D tentatively TRBD2 (5 bases). The CDR3 is 15 residues long. V gave up 3 bases and J gave up 2 bases, with 13 bases separating them. Germline V gives CDR1 SGHNT, CDR2 YYREEE (reference sequence). CDR3: CASSSNEADTDTQYF. For the CDR3, the DNA is TGTGCCAGCAGCTCGAACGAAGCGGACACAGATACGCAGTATTTT.

The chain employs TRBV7-3 and TRBJ1-1, with D perhaps matching TRBD1 (5 bases). Germline V lookup: CDR1 SGHTA, CDR2 FQGTGA. With 5 bases removed from V and 7 bases from J, the gap between germline ends came to 11 bases. This CDR3 is 12 amino acids long. As DNA, the CDR3 is TGTGCCAGCAGCCTTGAGGGACTTGAAGCTTTCTTT. Translation: CASSLEGLEAFF.